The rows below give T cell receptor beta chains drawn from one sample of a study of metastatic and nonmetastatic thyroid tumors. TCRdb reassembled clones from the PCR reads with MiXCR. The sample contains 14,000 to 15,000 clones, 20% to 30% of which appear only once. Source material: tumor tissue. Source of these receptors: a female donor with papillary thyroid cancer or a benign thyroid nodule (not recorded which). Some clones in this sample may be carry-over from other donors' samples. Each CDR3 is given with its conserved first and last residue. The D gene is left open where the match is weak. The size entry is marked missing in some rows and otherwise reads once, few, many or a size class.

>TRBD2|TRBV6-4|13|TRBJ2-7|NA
CVSSASGSSEQYF
TGTGTCAGCAGTGCTAGCGGTAGCTCGGAGCAGTACTTC
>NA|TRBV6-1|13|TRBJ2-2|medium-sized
CASRGFRTGELFF
TGTGCCAGCAGGGGATTTCGCACCGGGGAGCTGTTTTTT
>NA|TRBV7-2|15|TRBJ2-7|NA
CASSLPRVRAYEQYF
TGTGCCAGCAGCTTACCCAGGGTGAGGGCCTACGAGCAGTACTTC
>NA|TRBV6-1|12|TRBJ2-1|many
CASSEGAASKFF
TGTGCCAGCAGTGAAGGTGCGGCTAGTAAGTTCTTC
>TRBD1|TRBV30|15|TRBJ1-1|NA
CAWSDPYRGNTEAFF
TGTGCCTGGAGTGACCCCTACAGGGGGAACACTGAAGCTTTCTTT
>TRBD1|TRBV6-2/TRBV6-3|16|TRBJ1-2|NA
CASVGDDRVSNYGYTF
TGTGCCAGCGTCGGTGATGACAGGGTTTCTAACTATGGCTACACCTTC
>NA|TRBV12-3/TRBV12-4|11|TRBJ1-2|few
CASSSFYGYTF
TGTGCTAGCAGTTCCTTCTATGGATACACCTTC
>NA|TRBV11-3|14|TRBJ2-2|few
CASCRDLITGELFF
TGTGCCAGCTGCCGGGACCTCATCACCGGGGAGCTGTTTTTT
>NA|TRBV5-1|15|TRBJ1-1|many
CASSLTTSMNTEAFF
TGCGCCAGCAGCCTTACGACAAGCATGAACACTGAAGCTTTCTTT
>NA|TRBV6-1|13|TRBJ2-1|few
CASSLPPGNEQFF
TGTGCCAGCAGTTTACCCCCCGGGAATGAGCAGTTCTTC
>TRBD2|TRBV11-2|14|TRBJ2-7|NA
CASSRSAGGYEQYF
TGTGCCAGCAGCCGCTCGGCGGGAGGTTACGAGCAGTACTTC
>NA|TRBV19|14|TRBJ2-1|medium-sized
CASSRAGPYNEQFF
TGTGCCAGTAGTAGGGCGGGGCCATACAATGAGCAGTTCTTC
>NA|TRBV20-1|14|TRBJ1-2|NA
CSAGLIPGDYGYTF
TGCAGTGCCGGACTGATCCCAGGGGACTATGGCTACACCTTC
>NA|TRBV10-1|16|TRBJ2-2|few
CASSSADTANTGEMFF
TGCGCCAGCAGCTCGGCGGACACCGCTAACACCGGGGAGATGTTTTTT
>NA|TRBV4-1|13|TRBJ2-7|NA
CASSQGERYEQYF
TGCGCCAGCAGCCAAGGTGAGAGGTACGAGCAGTACTTC
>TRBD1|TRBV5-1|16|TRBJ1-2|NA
CASSLGQGTTLYGYTF
TGCGCCAGCAGCCTGGGACAGGGGACAACACTCTATGGCTACACCTTC
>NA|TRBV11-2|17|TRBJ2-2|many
CASSLGPGQGNTGELFF
TGTGCCAGCAGCTTAGGCCCGGGACAAGGAAACACCGGGGAGCTGTTTTTT
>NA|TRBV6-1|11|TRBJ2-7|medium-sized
CASSRYYEQYF
TGTGCCAGCAGTAGATATTACGAGCAGTACTTC
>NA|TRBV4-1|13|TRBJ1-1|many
CASSQGHSTEAFF
TGCGCCAGCAGCCAAGGGCACTCCACTGAAGCTTTCTTT
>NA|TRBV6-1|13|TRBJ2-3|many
CASSSVGPDTQYF
TGTGCCAGCAGTTCGGTAGGACCAGATACGCAGTATTTT
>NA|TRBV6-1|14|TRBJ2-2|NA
CANSVGAFSGELFF
TGTGCCAACAGTGTCGGTGCGTTTTCCGGGGAGCTGTTTTTT
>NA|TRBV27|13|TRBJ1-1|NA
CASSLQGNTEAFF
TGTGCCAGCAGTTTACAAGGGAACACTGAAGCTTTCTTT
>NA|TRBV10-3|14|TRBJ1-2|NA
CAISEWGTVYGYTF
TGTGCCATCAGTGAATGGGGTACAGTCTATGGCTACACCTTC
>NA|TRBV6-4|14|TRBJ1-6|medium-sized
CASSEGIYNSPLHF
TGTGCCAGCAGTGAAGGCATTTATAATTCACCCCTCCACTTT
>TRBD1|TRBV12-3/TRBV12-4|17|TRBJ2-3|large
CASSFQIGTGLGDTQYF
TGTGCCAGCAGTTTCCAGATCGGGACAGGCCTTGGGGATACGCAGTATTTT
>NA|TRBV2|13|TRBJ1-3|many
CASRLLSGNTIYF
TGTGCCAGTAGGCTATTATCCGGAAACACCATATATTTT
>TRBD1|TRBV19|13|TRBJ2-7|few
CASCGTGEGEQYF
TGTGCCAGTTGCGGGACAGGGGAAGGAGAGCAGTACTTC
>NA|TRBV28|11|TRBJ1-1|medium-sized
CASSFWGGAFF
TGTGCCAGCAGTTTTTGGGGGGGAGCTTTCTTT
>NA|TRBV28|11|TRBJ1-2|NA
CASGTGPGYAF
TGTGCCAGTGGCACGGGACCAGGCTACGCCTTC
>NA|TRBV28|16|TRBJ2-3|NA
CASSSILGRLEGTQYF
TGTGCCAGCAGTTCTATCCTCGGCAGGCTAGAAGGGACGCAGTATTTT
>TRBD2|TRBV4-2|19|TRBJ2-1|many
CASSRGTSGRSISYNEQFF
TGTGCCAGCAGCCGCGGGACTAGCGGGAGATCTATCTCCTACAATGAGCAGTTCTTC
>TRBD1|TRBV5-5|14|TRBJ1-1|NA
CASSFEGQAIEAFF
TGTGCCAGCAGCTTTGAGGGACAGGCCATTGAAGCTTTCTTT
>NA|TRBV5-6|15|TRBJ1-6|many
CASSSGVGVYSPLHF
TGTGCCAGCAGCTCCGGCGTCGGGGTGTATTCACCCCTCCACTTT
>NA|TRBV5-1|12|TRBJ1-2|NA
CASSAGRFGYTF
TGCGCCAGCAGCGCAGGGAGATTTGGCTACACCTTC
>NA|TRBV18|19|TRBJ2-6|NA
CASSPRVWREYSGANVLTF
TGTGCCAGCTCACCACGAGTCTGGAGGGAGTACTCTGGGGCCAACGTCCTGACTTTC
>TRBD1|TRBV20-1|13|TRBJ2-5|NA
CSAQGTGEETQYF
TGCAGTGCCCAAGGGACAGGGGAAGAGACCCAGTACTTC
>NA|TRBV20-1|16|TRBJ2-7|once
CSAPAGGRWFSYEQYF
TGCAGTGCTCCGGCCGGGGGTCGGTGGTTCTCCTACGAGCAGTACTTC
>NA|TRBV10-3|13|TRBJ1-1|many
CATSLRGNTEAFF
TGTGCCACCTCCCTCAGGGGGAACACTGAAGCTTTCTTT
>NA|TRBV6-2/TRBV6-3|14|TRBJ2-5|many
CASSSGTVPETQYF
TGTGCCAGCAGTTCGGGGACGGTTCCTGAGACCCAGTACTTC
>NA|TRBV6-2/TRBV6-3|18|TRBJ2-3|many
CASSYSRTGRRDPDTQYF
TGTGCCAGCAGTTACTCAAGGACCGGTAGGAGGGACCCAGATACGCAGTATTTT
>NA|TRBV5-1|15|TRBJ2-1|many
CASSLTPNVNNEQFF
TGCGCCAGCAGCTTGACACCTAACGTAAACAATGAGCAGTTCTTC
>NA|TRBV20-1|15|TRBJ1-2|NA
CSARERGIPNYGYTF
TGCAGTGCTAGAGAGAGGGGGATACCTAACTATGGCTACACCTTC
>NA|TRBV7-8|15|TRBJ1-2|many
CASSLLSGENYGYTF
TGTGCCAGCAGCTTATTGAGTGGGGAAAACTATGGCTACACCTTC
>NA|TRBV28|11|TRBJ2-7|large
CASSFGDEQYF
TGTGCCAGCAGTTTTGGAGACGAGCAGTACTTC
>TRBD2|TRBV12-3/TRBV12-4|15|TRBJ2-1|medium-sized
CASRLAGEVLLEQFF
TGTGCCAGCAGGTTAGCGGGAGAGGTGCTTCTCGAGCAGTTCTTC
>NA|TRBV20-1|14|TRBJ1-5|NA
CSARGVAGHQPQHF
TGCAGTGCTAGGGGGGTGGCGGGACATCAGCCCCAGCATTTT
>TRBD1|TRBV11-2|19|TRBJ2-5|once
CTSSLEAAPGQGVGKTQYF
TGTACCAGCAGCTTAGAGGCAGCTCCGGGACAGGGGGTGGGGAAGACCCAGTACTTC
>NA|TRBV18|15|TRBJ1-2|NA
CASSPEGGAGYGYTF
TGTGCCAGCTCACCAGAAGGAGGGGCAGGCTATGGCTACACCTTC
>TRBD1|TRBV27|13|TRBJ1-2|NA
CASSYGQGNSYTF
TGTGCCAGCAGTTATGGACAGGGAAATAGCTACACCTTC
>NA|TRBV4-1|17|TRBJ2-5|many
CASSQDRGGVLRETQYF
TGCGCCAGCAGCCAAGATCGTGGGGGAGTGTTGCGGGAGACCCAGTACTTC
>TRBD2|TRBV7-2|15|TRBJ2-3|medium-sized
CASSLAAGVRDTQYF
TGTGCCAGCAGCTTAGCAGCGGGGGTTAGGGATACGCAGTATTTT
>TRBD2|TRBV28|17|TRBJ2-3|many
CASSLARLAGDSDTQYF
TGTGCCAGCAGTTTGGCCCGACTAGCGGGAGATTCAGATACGCAGTATTTT
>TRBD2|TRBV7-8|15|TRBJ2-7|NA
CASSPKAGGPYEQYF
TGTGCCAGCAGCCCGAAGGCGGGAGGTCCCTACGAGCAGTACTTC